The source of this TCR beta chain is a study of blood T cell repertoires in COVID-19. On the study more broadly: Specimens from acute and convalescent COVID-19 originated in the United States, Italy and Spain. The cDNA or gDNA used as material had been derived from T cells, B-cell-depleted T cells, or PBMCs.

Authors' methods: It was from reference gene primer amplification that nucleated cell counts were estimated. The repertoire was sequenced with immunoSEQ multiplex PCR; TCRdb's copy has only in-frame clones and lacks some. V and J calls and clone size are given by that table; D and trimming were obtained from the DNA. This table holds 150,000 to 200,000 clones, 80% to 90% found once. V lost 2 bases and J lost 2, with 16 bases in between. The CDR3 covers 17 residues. Germline CDR1 and CDR2: MGHRA and YSYEKL. The V call is TRBV4-1, the J call TRBJ1-5; no clear D gene. Sequencing was carried out using peripheral blood. The sequence was collected from a human donor with active or convalescent COVID-19. The donor label of this sample is uncertain. Here the CDR3 reads CASSQSFRRVGNQPQHF. The CDR3 DNA reads as TGCGCCAGCAGCCAATCCTTTCGGAGGGTAGGCAATCAGCCCCAGCATTTT.